Included here is one T cell receptor (beta chain) sequence, with context. The antigen is undetermined. This table comes from immunoSEQ multiplex PCR, and its TCRdb copy is limited to in-frame clones, with some not included. The table has 2 million to 2.5 million clones, over 85% seen once. The CDR3 has 14 amino acids. CDR1 is SGHVS and CDR2 is FNYEAQ in the germline V gene. V dropped 1 base and J dropped 4; count of bases not matched to a gene: 1. The data originate from a study of shared clonotypes between healthy human individuals. Study-level findings and limits: Several donors showed sharing of about 4.8% of naive CD4 clonotypes.

Specimen: naive CD4+ T cells from PBMCs. Sample subset: CD45RA+ positively selected. The V gene is TRBV7-6, the J gene TRBJ2-1; 7 bases are shared with TRBD2. The TCR comes from a man between 18 and 35 years old in good health. Some clones in this sample may be carry-over from other donors' samples. CDR3 DNA: TGTGCCAGCAGCTTAGGGACTAGGTACAATGAGCAGTTCTTC. This sequence encodes CASSLGTRYNEQFF.